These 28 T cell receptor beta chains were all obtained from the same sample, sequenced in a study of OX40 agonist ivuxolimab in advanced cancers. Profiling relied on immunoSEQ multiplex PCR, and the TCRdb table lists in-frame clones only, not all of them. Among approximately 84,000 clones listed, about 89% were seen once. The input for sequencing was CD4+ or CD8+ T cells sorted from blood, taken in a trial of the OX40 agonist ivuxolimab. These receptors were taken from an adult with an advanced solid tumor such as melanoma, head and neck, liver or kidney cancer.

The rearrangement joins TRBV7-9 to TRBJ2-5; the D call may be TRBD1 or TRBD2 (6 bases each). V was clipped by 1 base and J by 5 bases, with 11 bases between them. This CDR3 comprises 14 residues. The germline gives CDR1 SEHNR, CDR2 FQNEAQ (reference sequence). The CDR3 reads CASSLDGGRETQYF. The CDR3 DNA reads TGTGCCAGCAGCTTAGACGGGGGCCGTGAGACCCAGTACTTC.

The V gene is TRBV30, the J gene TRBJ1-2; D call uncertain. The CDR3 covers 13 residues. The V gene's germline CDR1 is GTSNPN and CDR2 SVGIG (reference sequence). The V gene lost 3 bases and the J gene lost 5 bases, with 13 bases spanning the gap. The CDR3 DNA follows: TGTGCCTGGAGGTTAGGGCCAGAGTATGGCTACACCTTC. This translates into CAWRLGPEYGYTF.

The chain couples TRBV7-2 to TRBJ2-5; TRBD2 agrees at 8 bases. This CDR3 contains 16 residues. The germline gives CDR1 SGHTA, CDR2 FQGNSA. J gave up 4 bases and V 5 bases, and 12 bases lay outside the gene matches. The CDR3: CASSRPQRGGLETQYF. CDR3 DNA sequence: TGTGCCAGCAGCAGACCCCAACGCGGGGGGCTAGAGACCCAGTACTTC.

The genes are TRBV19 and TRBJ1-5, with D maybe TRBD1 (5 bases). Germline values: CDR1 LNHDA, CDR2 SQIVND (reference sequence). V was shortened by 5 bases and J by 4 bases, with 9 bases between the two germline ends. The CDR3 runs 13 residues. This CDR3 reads CASSPGINQPQHF. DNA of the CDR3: TGTGCCAGTAGTCCAGGGATAAATCAGCCCCAGCATTTT.

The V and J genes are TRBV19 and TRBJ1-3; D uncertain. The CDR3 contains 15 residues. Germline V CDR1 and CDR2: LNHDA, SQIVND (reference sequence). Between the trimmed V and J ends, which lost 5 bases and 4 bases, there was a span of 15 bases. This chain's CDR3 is CASSASYLQGNTIYF. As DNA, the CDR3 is TGTGCCAGTAGTGCCTCCTATTTACAGGGAAACACCATATATTTT.

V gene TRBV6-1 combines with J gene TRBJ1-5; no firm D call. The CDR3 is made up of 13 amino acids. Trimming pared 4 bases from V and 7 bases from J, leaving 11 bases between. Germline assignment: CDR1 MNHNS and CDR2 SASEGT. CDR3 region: CASSVTVFQPQHF. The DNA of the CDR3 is TGTGCCAGCAGTGTTACAGTGTTCCAGCCCCAGCATTTT.

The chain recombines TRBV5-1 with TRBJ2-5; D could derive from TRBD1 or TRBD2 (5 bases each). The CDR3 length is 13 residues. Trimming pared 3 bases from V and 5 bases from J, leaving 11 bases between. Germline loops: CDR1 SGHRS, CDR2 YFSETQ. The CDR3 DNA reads TGCGCCAGCAGCTCAATAGAGGGGGAGACCCAGTACTTC. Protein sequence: CASSSIEGETQYF.

The CDR3 region has the DNA TGTGCCAGCAGGGACCAGGGCAGAACTGAAGCTTTCTTT. The encoded protein is CASRDQGRTEAFF. J is TRBJ1-1 and V is TRBV28; TRBD1 is a possible D gene (5 bases). The CDR3 covers 13 residues. Germline CDR1 reads MDHEN; CDR2 reads SYDVKM. V lost 6 bases and J 5 bases, leaving 13 bases between the germline ends.

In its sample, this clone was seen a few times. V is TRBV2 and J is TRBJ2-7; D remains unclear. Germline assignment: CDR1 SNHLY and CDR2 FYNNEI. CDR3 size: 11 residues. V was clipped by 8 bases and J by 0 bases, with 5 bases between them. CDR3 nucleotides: TGTGCCAGCGGGGTCTCCTACGAGCAGTACTTC. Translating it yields CASGVSYEQYF.

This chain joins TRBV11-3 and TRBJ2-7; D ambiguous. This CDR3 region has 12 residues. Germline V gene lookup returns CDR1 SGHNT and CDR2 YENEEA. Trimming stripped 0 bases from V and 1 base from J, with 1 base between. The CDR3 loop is CASSLDSYEQYF. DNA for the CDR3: TGTGCCAGCAGCTTAGATTCCTACGAGCAGTACTTC.

The CDR3 protein is CASSYRDRDRYTF. CDR3 nucleotide sequence: TGTGCCAGCAGTTACCGGGACAGGGACCGCTACACCTTC. This chain connects TRBV6-5 to TRBJ1-2, with TRBD1 matching over 9 bases. Germline V gene sequence: CDR1 MNHEY, CDR2 SVGAGI. Trimming at V came to 2 bases and at J to 9 bases, leaving 4 bases not matched to a gene. The CDR3 extends over 13 amino acids.

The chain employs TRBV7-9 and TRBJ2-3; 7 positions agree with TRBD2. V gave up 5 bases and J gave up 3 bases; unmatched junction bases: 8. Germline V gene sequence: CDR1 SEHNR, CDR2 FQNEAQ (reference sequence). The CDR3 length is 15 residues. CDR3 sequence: CASSLSGAGTDTQYF. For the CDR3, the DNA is TGTGCCAGCAGCCTCAGCGGGGCTGGAACAGATACGCAGTATTTT.

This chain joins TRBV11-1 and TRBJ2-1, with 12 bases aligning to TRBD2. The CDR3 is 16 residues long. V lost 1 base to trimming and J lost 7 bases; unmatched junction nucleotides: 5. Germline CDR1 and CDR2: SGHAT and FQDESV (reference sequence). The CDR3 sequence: CASSLETLAGGNEQFF. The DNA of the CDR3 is TGTGCCAGCAGCTTAGAGACCCTAGCGGGGGGGAATGAGCAGTTCTTC.

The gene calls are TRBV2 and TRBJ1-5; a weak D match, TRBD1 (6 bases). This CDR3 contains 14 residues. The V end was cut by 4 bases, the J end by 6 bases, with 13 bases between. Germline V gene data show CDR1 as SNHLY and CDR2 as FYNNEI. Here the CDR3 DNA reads TGTGCCAGCAGTGGTTCCAGGGGAATTCAGCCCCAGCATTTT. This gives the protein CASSGSRGIQPQHF.

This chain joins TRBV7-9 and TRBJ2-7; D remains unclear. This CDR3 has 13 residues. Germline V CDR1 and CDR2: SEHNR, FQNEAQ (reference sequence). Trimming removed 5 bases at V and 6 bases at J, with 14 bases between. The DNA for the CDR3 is TGTGCCAGCAGCCCCGGGCCCACCTTCGAGCAGTACTTC. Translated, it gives CASSPGPTFEQYF.

The CDR3 nucleotides read TGTGCCCTGGACGCCCGGGCGAACACTGAAGCTTTCTTT. It encodes CALDARANTEAFF. The chain has TRBV30 and TRBJ1-1; D is unclear. Germline V CDR1 and CDR2: GTSNPN, SVGIG (reference sequence). V lost 8 bases and J 1 base, leaving 14 bases between the germline ends. This CDR3 is 13 amino acids long.

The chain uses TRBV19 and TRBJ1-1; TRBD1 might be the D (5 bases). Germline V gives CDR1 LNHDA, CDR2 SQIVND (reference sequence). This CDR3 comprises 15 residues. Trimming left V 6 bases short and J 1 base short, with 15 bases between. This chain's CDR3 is CASSLGWGRNTEAFF. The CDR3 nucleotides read TGTGCCAGTAGCCTCGGGTGGGGCCGGAACACTGAAGCTTTCTTT.

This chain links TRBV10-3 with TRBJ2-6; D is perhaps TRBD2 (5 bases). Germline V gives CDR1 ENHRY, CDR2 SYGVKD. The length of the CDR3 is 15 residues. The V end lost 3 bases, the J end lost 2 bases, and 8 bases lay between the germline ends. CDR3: CAISDGVPGANVLTF. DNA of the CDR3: TGTGCCATCAGTGACGGGGTTCCTGGGGCCAACGTCCTGACTTTC.

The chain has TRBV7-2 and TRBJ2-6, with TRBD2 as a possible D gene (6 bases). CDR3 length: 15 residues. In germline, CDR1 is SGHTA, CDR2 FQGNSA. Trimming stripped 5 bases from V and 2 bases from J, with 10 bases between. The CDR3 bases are TGTGCCAGCAGCGACGGAGGGACTGGGGCCAACGTCCTGACTTTC. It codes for CASSDGGTGANVLTF.

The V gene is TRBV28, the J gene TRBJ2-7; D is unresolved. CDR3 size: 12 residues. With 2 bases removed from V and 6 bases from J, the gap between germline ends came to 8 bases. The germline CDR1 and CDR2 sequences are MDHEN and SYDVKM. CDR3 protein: CASSLSFSEQYF. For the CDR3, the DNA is TGTGCCAGCAGTTTAAGTTTTTCCGAGCAGTACTTC.

Here the CDR3 reads CASSSGRPAGEWNTEAFF. CDR3 nucleotide sequence: TGCGCCAGCAGCTCAGGCCGGCCAGCTGGAGAGTGGAACACTGAAGCTTTCTTT. The genes are TRBV5-1 and TRBJ1-1, with D unclear. Deletions cut 3 bases from V and 1 base from J, with 22 bases between. The germline CDR1 and CDR2 sequences are SGHRS and YFSETQ. The length of the CDR3 is 18 residues.

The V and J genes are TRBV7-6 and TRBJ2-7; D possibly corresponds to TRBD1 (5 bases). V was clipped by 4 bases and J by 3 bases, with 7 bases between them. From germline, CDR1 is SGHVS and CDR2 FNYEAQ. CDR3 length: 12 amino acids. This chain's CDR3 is CASSSTGYEQYF. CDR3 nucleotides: TGTGCCAGCAGCTCTACAGGCTACGAGCAGTACTTC.

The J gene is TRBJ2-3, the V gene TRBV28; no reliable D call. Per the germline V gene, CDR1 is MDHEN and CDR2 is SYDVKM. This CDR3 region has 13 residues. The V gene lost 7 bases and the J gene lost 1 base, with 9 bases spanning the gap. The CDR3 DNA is TGTGCCAGCATAGGTGGGGGCACAGATACGCAGTATTTT. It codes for CASIGGGTDTQYF.

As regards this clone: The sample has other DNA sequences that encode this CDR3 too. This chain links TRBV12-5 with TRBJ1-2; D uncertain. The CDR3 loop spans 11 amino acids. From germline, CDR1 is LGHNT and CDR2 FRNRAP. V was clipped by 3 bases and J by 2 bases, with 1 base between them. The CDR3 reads CASGLNYGYTF. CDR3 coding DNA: TGTGCTAGTGGTTTAAACTATGGCTACACCTTC.

Here the CDR3 DNA reads TGTGCCAGCAGCCCCGGGGAAAAGTACTACACCTTC. Encoded protein: CASSPGEKYYTF. The rearrangement links TRBV7-2 to TRBJ1-2; unclear D gene. Trimming pared 5 bases from V and 10 bases from J, leaving 14 bases between. Germline CDR1 SGHTA, CDR2 FQGNSA. There are 12 residues in the CDR3.

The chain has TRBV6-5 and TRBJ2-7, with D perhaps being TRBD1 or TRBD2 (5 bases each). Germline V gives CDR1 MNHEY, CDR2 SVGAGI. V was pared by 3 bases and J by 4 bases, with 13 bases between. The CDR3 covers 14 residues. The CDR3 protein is CASSYQGWGYEQYF. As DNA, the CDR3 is TGTGCCAGCAGTTATCAGGGATGGGGGTACGAGCAGTACTTC.

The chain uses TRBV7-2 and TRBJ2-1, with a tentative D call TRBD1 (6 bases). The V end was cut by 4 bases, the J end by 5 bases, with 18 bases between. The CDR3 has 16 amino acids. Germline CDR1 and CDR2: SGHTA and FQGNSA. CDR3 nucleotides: TGTGCCAGCAGCTCGGTGACAGGACAGCCCAACAATGAGCAGTTCTTC. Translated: CASSSVTGQPNNEQFF.

CDR3 region: CASSQSWRQETQYF. CDR3 coding DNA: TGTGCCAGCAGCCAAAGTTGGCGGCAAGAGACCCAGTACTTC. The V call is TRBV27, the J call TRBJ2-5; D call uncertain. Germline V CDR1 and CDR2: MNHEY, SMNVEV (reference sequence). CDR3 length: 14 residues. Trimming shortened V by 6 bases and J by 2 bases, and 13 bases separated the two germline ends.